What follows are 21 T cell receptor beta chains derived from one specimen sequenced in a study of blood T cells in healthy people across ages. Primers used in a second PCR of about 7 to 11 cycles were a sample-barcoded 5' primer and a J-beta primer mix. TCRdb recomputed calls from the 5' RACE reads with MiXCR, one row per CDR3 protein. Among roughly 1 million distinct CDR3 sequences listed, under 30% were seen once. These data also featured in a second study, about T cells of mothers and their children.

The specimen was blood. Source of these receptors: a girl aged 2-10 years in good health.

Ten or more counts support this clonotype. This chain joins TRBV7-9 and TRBJ2-7; D gene unclear. With 2 bases removed from V and 6 bases from J, the gap between germline ends came to 8 bases. Germline assignment: CDR1 SEHNR and CDR2 FQNEAQ (reference sequence). The CDR3 is made up of 12 amino acids. The CDR3 DNA follows: TGTGCCAGCAGCTTATCAGGTTCCGAGCAGTACTTC. Protein product: CASSLSGSEQYF.

The rearrangement uses TRBV7-2 and TRBJ2-7; D not resolved. The length of the CDR3 is 14 residues. V dropped 6 bases and J dropped 2 bases, with 14 bases sitting between them. Germline CDR1 and CDR2: SGHTA and FQGNSA. The CDR3 region is CASRSDVLAYEQYF. CDR3 sequence (DNA): TGTGCCAGCAGGTCGGATGTGCTCGCCTACGAGCAGTACTTC.

The chain links TRBV20-1 to TRBJ1-5, with TRBD1 identical over 7 bases. Unmatched junction bases numbered 6, after V lost 3 bases and J lost 7 bases. This CDR3 spans 13 amino acids. Germline V gene data show CDR1 as DFQATT and CDR2 as SNEGSKA (reference sequence). The CDR3 DNA follows: TGCAGTGCTAGTGTACAGGGGCTACAGCCCCAGCATTTT. Its protein is CSASVQGLQPQHF.

This chain links TRBV20-1 with TRBJ1-2; D gene ambiguous. CDR3 size: 14 residues. V shed 3 bases and J shed 8 bases, with 19 bases lying between them. CDR1 and CDR2 (germline): DFQATT, SNEGSKA (reference sequence). The CDR3 sequence: CSASGGGGPAGYTF. CDR3 coding DNA: TGCAGTGCTAGTGGAGGAGGCGGTCCAGCGGGCTACACCTTC.

V gene TRBV27 combines with J gene TRBJ2-1; 9 positions agree with TRBD2. The CDR3 length is 18 residues. The ends lost 2 bases at V and 11 bases at J; junction bases unmatched: 19. CDR1 is MNHEY, CDR2 SMNVEV, per germline (reference sequence). The CDR3 sequence: CASSLKVGISGSPGKQFF. The DNA of the CDR3 is TGTGCCAGCAGTTTAAAGGTTGGAATTAGCGGGAGTCCGGGAAAGCAGTTCTTC.

The V and J genes are TRBV9 and TRBJ2-1; D unresolved. The J call may be incorrect, as the DNA end agrees better with TRBJ2-7. The CDR3 length is 14 residues. CDR1 is SGDLS and CDR2 is YYNGEE in the germline V gene. CDR3 DNA: TGTGCCAGCAGCGTAGATAGCTCTAAGTACGAGCAGTACTTC. This sequence encodes CASSVDSSKYEQYF.

This clonotype has at least ten counts. The chain uses TRBV18 and TRBJ2-5; no clear D. The CDR3 sequence is 13 residues long. Germline V CDR1 and CDR2: KGHSH, LQKENI. The germline V and J ends were trimmed by 2 bases and 2 bases, with 6 bases remaining between them. CDR3 DNA sequence: TGTGCCAGCTCACCAAGTGGGCAAGAGACCCAGTACTTC. Its protein is CASSPSGQETQYF.

The chain combines TRBV6-1 with TRBJ1-1; a weak D match, TRBD1 (6 bases). Trimming stripped 4 bases from V and 6 bases from J, with 18 bases between. The CDR3 length is 15 residues. The germline gives CDR1 MNHNS, CDR2 SASEGT. CDR3 sequence: CASSVYRVRKAEAFF. The CDR3 DNA reads as TGTGCCAGCAGTGTATACAGGGTCCGGAAGGCTGAAGCTTTCTTT.

As concerns this clonotype: An end of the junction differs from the germline gene, which may be a read error. This chain joins TRBV12-3 or TRBV12-4 and TRBJ1-1; a weak D match, TRBD1 (5 bases). The CDR3 is made up of 12 amino acids. CDR3 nucleotide sequence: TGTGGCAGCAGTGGGGGAGTTGAGATCGCTTTCTTT. It yields the protein CGSSGGVEIAFF.

This clonotype was observed a handful of times. The CDR3: CASSQVWSSGSYEQYF. DNA of the CDR3: TGCGCCAGCAGCCAAGTCTGGAGTAGCGGGTCCTACGAGCAGTACTTC. V and J are TRBV4-1 and TRBJ2-7; 7 nucleotides align to TRBD2. The germline V gene encodes CDR1 MGHRA and CDR2 YSYEKL. With 1 base clipped from V and 1 base from J, the junction kept 7 bases outside the gene matches. This CDR3 spans 16 amino acids.

This clonotype was seen a few times. J is TRBJ1-2 and V is TRBV14; D uncertain. The CDR3 contains 12 residues. Germline lookup yields CDR1 SGHDN and CDR2 FVKESK. V lost 6 bases, J lost 8 bases, and 13 bases lay in between. The CDR3 DNA sequence: TGTGCCAGCAGTTTGGCGAGTCGCGGCTACACCTTC. This sequence encodes CASSLASRGYTF.

This clonotype was picked up many times. The chain has TRBV6-4 and TRBJ2-3; 10 bases match TRBD2. V shed 4 bases and J 3 bases; nucleotides not matched to a gene: 4. Per germline, CDR1 MRHNA and CDR2 SNTAGT. This CDR3 contains 15 residues. The CDR3 loop is CASSASGSATDTQYF. The CDR3 nucleotides are TGTGCCAGCAGTGCTAGCGGGAGTGCAACAGATACGCAGTATTTT.

Worth noting for this clonotype: The junction departs from germline at one end; a sequencing error may be responsible. The chain employs TRBV18 and TRBJ2-5; the match to TRBD2 covers 12 bases. CDR3 length: 15 residues. CDR1 is KGHSH and CDR2 is LQKENI in the germline V gene. The CDR3 DNA sequence: TGTGCCGGCTCACCAAGGACTAGCGGGGAAGAGACCCAGTACTTC. It yields the protein CAGSPRTSGEETQYF.

The V and J genes are TRBV3-1 and TRBJ1-2; 8 bases agree with TRBD1. This CDR3 region has 17 residues. V gave up 0 bases and J gave up 0 bases; unmatched junction bases: 6. Germline lookup yields CDR1 LGHDT and CDR2 YNNKEL (reference sequence). CDR3 amino acids: CASSQEHGTGSNYGYTF. CDR3 DNA: TGTGCCAGCAGCCAAGAACATGGGACAGGTTCTAACTATGGCTACACCTTC.

There are a few counts of this clonotype. The gene calls are TRBV29-1 and TRBJ2-3; no reliable D call. The germline V gene encodes CDR1 SQVTM and CDR2 ANQGSEA. V lost 6 bases and J lost 6, with 10 bases in between. The CDR3 loop spans 11 amino acids. CDR3 loop: CSVGLGDTQYF. Written as DNA, the CDR3 is TGCAGCGTCGGCTTGGGTGATACGCAGTATTTT.

The chain carries TRBV5-1 and TRBJ2-5; D might be TRBD1 or TRBD2, each matching 5 bases. Germline V gene lookup returns CDR1 SGHRS and CDR2 YFSETQ. Trimming removed 3 bases at V and 0 bases at J, with 15 bases between. This CDR3 contains 16 residues. CDR3 in DNA: TGCGCCAGCAGCTCAGGGCAGGAGGCGTACCAAGAGACCCAGTACTTC. It encodes CASSSGQEAYQETQYF.

This clonotype turned up a few times. The V and J genes are TRBV29-1 and TRBJ1-1; D is unclear. CDR1 SQVTM and CDR2 ANQGSEA come from the germline V gene. The CDR3 has 13 amino acids. V dropped 0 bases and J dropped 5 bases, with 10 bases sitting between them. The CDR3 protein is CSVEEVDGTEAFF. The CDR3, as DNA: TGCAGCGTTGAAGAGGTCGACGGGACTGAAGCTTTCTTT.

The genes are TRBV7-2 and TRBJ2-6, with 7 bases lining up with TRBD1. Germline V CDR1 and CDR2: SGHTA, FQGNSA. This CDR3 is 17 amino acids long. Trimming at V came to 7 bases and at J to 0 bases, leaving 9 bases not matched to a gene. Here the CDR3 reads CASKGAGGSSGANVLTF. CDR3 coding DNA: TGTGCCAGCAAGGGCGCAGGGGGTTCCTCTGGGGCCAACGTCCTGACTTTC.

This sequence joins TRBV29-1 and TRBJ2-4, with TRBD1 identical over 9 bases. CDR1 is SQVTM and CDR2 is ANQGSEA in the germline V gene. The CDR3 has 14 residues. V dropped 7 bases and J dropped 7; count of bases not matched to a gene: 11. The CDR3 loop reads CSAGDRAVGNIQYF. As DNA, the CDR3 is TGCAGCGCGGGGGACAGGGCCGTCGGTAACATTCAGTACTTC.

The chain employs TRBV7-9 and TRBJ2-5; D might be TRBD1 or TRBD2, each matching 6 bases. CDR1 is SEHNR and CDR2 is FQNEAQ in the germline V gene (reference sequence). This CDR3 is 14 amino acids long. V lost 3 bases and J lost 4, with 12 bases in between. Here the CDR3 reads CASSFRGQRETQYF. The DNA for the CDR3 is TGTGCCAGCAGCTTCCGGGGGCAGAGAGAGACCCAGTACTTC.

This clonotype was counted a few times. The CDR3 region is CASSLVPPNEQFF. Here the CDR3 DNA reads TGTGCCAGCAGCTTAGTTCCACCTAATGAGCAGTTCTTC. The chain links TRBV7-2 to TRBJ2-1; no clear D. The germline V gene has CDR1 SGHTA and CDR2 FQGNSA. V was pared by 1 base and J by 7 bases, with 8 bases between. There are 13 residues in the CDR3.